A selection of T cell receptor beta chains follows, all from one sample in a study of identical twins. TCRdb itself ran the 5' RACE reads through MiXCR, one entry per CDR3 protein. Among around 670,000 distinct CDR3 sequences listed, 6.1% were seen once. Sample: naive T cells sorted from blood. The receptors come from a man in his late teens or twenties in good health. Both conserved end residues are part of each CDR3. The D gene is left open where the match is weak. The listing skips clone size in some rows; elsewhere it reads once, few, many or a size class.

j_call d_call clone_size v_call cdr3_nt cdr3_aa
TRBJ2-1 . many TRBV12-3/TRBV12-4 TGTGCCAGCAGTCTGCGACTTCTCCCAACATCCTACAATGAGCAGTTCTTC CASSLRLLPTSYNEQFF
TRBJ1-2 TRBD1 few TRBV6-1 TGTGCCAGCAACCCAGACAGGGGTAGCAACTATGGCTACACCTTC CASNPDRGSNYGYTF
TRBJ1-3 . many TRBV20-1 TGCAGTGCTCCTAAAGGTTCCGAGCTTAACACCATATATTTT CSAPKGSELNTIYF
TRBJ2-2 . few TRBV10-3 TGTGCCATCCGGAACGGGGAGCTGTTTTTT CAIRNGELFF
TRBJ2-1 TRBD2 few TRBV13 TGTGCCAGCAGCAAAACCGGGACTAGCGGGAGAGAGTTCTTC CASSKTGTSGREFF
TRBJ1-5 . many TRBV6-1 TGTGCCAGCAGCCAAGACGGCTATAGCAATCAGCCCCAGCATTTT CASSQDGYSNQPQHF
TRBJ2-3 TRBD1 few TRBV19 TGTGCCAGTAGTAAGGGTTGGACAGGGTCGGAAGATACGCAGTATTTT CASSKGWTGSEDTQYF
TRBJ1-1 . many TRBV20-1 TGCAGTGCTAGATACCTGGGCACTGAAGCTTTCTTT CSARYLGTEAFF
TRBJ2-1 TRBD2 many TRBV7-8 TGTGCCAGCAGCACCCGACTAGCAGGCGAGCAGTTCTTC CASSTRLAGEQFF
TRBJ2-2 TRBD2 few TRBV11-2 TGTGCCAGCAGCTTATTACCTAGCGGGAGAGCCGCGAACACCGGGGAGCTGTTTTTT CASSLLPSGRAANTGELFF
TRBJ2-1 . few TRBV20-1 TGCAGTCGCCCAGGGGCGGATGAGCAGTTCTTC CSRPGADEQFF
TRBJ2-2 TRBD2 . TRBV6-2/TRBV6-3 TGTGCCAGCCTTAGCGGGAGACACACCGGGGAGCTGTTTTTT CASLSGRHTGELFF
TRBJ1-2 . many TRBV29-1 TGCAGCGTTGTGGGACTCTATGGCTACACCTTC CSVVGLYGYTF
TRBJ2-2 . . TRBV9 TGTGCCAGCAGCGTAGAGGACTCGTACACCGGGGAGCTGTTTTTT CASSVEDSYTGELFF
TRBJ2-3 . many TRBV15 TGTGCCACCAGCAGGGATATAGATACGCAGTATTTT CATSRDIDTQYF
TRBJ2-7 . few TRBV10-3 TGTGCCATCAGTGAAGCATACTCCTACGAGCAGTACTTC CAISEAYSYEQYF
TRBJ1-5 . many TRBV12-3/TRBV12-4 TGTGCCAGCAGTTCAGGGGAGAAGGGTAGCAATCAGCCCCAGCATTTT CASSSGEKGSNQPQHF
TRBJ2-7 TRBD1 . TRBV5-1 TGCGCCAGCAGCTTGGCGGTTGACAGGGGGCAGGACGAGCAGTACTTC CASSLAVDRGQDEQYF
TRBJ1-1 . . TRBV5-1 TGCGCCAGCTCCCCATCCTGGGACACTGAAGCTTTCTTT CASSPSWDTEAFF
TRBJ2-1 . few TRBV18 TGTGCCAGCTCACCGATAGCCAGGGTCGATGAGCAGTTCTTC CASSPIARVDEQFF
TRBJ2-1 . many TRBV5-1 TGCGCCAGCAGCTTGGGAGTAGTCGGGAATGAGCAGTTCTTC CASSLGVVGNEQFF
TRBJ1-1 TRBD1 few TRBV12-3/TRBV12-4 TGTGCCAGCAGGATGACAGGGAGCACTGAAGCTTTCTTT CASRMTGSTEAFF
TRBJ2-1 TRBD2 many TRBV5-1 TGCGCCAGCAGCCCGGGACTACGAACCGACAATGAGCAGTTCTTC CASSPGLRTDNEQFF
TRBJ2-1 . many TRBV7-7 TGTGCCAGCAGCACCTTCGGGTCCTACAATGAGCAGTTCTTC CASSTFGSYNEQFF
TRBJ2-7 . few TRBV10-3 TGTGCCGCCATCAGTGATAGAGGGCCCTACGAGCAGTACTTC CAAISDRGPYEQYF
TRBJ2-1 . few TRBV27 TGTGCCAGCAGTTTAGTTTTACGTCTACGCAATGAGCAGTTCTTC CASSLVLRLRNEQFF
TRBJ1-2 . . TRBV27 TGTGCCAGCAGTTTCATTACCGCAGGGAACTATGGCTACACCTTC CASSFITAGNYGYTF
TRBJ2-4 . many TRBV10-3 TGTGCCATCAGAGAACAATCGGGGGACATTCAGTACTTC CAIREQSGDIQYF
TRBJ2-5 TRBD2 few TRBV7-6 TGTGCCAGCAGCAACCCTGGGACTAACCATCTCTCCCAAGAGACCCAGTACTTC CASSNPGTNHLSQETQYF
TRBJ2-7 TRBD1 . TRBV2 TGTGCCAGCAGCGCCTTGGGACAGGGACTGAGCGAGCAGTACTTC CASSALGQGLSEQYF
TRBJ1-2 . many TRBV11-2 TGTGCCAGCAGCAGCGACGTCGGGCACTATGGCTACACCTTC CASSSDVGHYGYTF
TRBJ1-2 . . TRBV12-3/TRBV12-4 TGTGCCAGCAGTTTGGACGAGTATGGCTACACCTTC CASSLDEYGYTF
TRBJ1-1 TRBD1 few TRBV6-1 TGTGCCAGCAGACCCGACAGGGCGAACACTGAAGCTTTCTTT CASRPDRANTEAFF
TRBJ1-4 . many TRBV20-1 TGCAGTGCTAGAGCGATCGGGACGAATGAAAAACTGTTTTTT CSARAIGTNEKLFF
TRBJ2-7 . . TRBV30 TGTGCCTGGAGTGTATCCCGGAACTACGAGCAGTACTTC CAWSVSRNYEQYF
TRBJ2-3 TRBD2 few TRBV7-9 TGTGCCAGCAGCTCTCCCACTACTAGCGGTAGCACAGATACGCAGTATTTT CASSSPTTSGSTDTQYF
TRBJ2-1 . many TRBV12-3/TRBV12-4 TGTGCCAGCAGTTTAGGTAGTGGACCCGAGCAGTTCTTC CASSLGSGPEQFF
TRBJ2-4 . few TRBV11-3 TGTGCCAGCAGCTTAGATTATCCGGGGGGCGATCCGGAAAACATTCAGTACTTC CASSLDYPGGDPENIQYF